This is a list of T cell receptor beta chains from one sample in a study of T-cell memory formation after mild COVID-19. TCRdb redid the calling of the 5' RACE reads with MiXCR, one entry per CDR3 protein. The data hold a few hundred thousand distinct CDR3 sequences, with roughly 21% observed a single time. The material sequenced was PBMCs or a T cell subset sorted from them (not recorded which). Receptor source: an adult woman who had mild COVID-19 (a few samples of this study predate the infection). Cell type and time point are not known. The CDR3 runs from the conserved cysteine through the conserved F or W. A D gene is named only where the DNA matches it firmly. Rows may omit the clone size; those that give it use once, few, many or a size class.

J	size	D	V	length	DNA	CDR3
TRBJ1-2	few	.	TRBV6-2/TRBV6-3	18	TGTGCCAGCAGTTACGAAATGGGAAGCCAGCCCGCTAACTATGGCTACACCTTC	CASSYEMGSQPANYGYTF
TRBJ2-7	many	.	TRBV5-1	13	TGCGCCAGCAGCGTTCGATTGGGGGAAGAGCAGTACTTC	CASSVRLGEEQYF
TRBJ2-1	.	.	TRBV2	12	TGTGCCAGCAGTGAAGCGGTGAAGGAGCAGTTCTTC	CASSEAVKEQFF
TRBJ1-3	few	.	TRBV6-6	14	TGTGCCAGCAGTTACCTCGGGGGTGGAAACACCATATATTTT	CASSYLGGGNTIYF
TRBJ2-7	.	TRBD2	TRBV4-3	18	TGCGCCAGCAGCCAAGAGAGACTAGCGGGAGGCTCGCCGGACGAGCAGTACTTC	CASSQERLAGGSPDEQYF
TRBJ2-7	few	.	TRBV12-3/TRBV12-4	14	TGTGCCAGCACAAGCGGAGAAAGATCCTACGAGCAGTACTTC	CASTSGERSYEQYF
TRBJ1-5	few	.	TRBV7-9	17	TGTGCCAGCAGCTTAGGGTCGGGCCCCTGGGTTGAGCAGCCCCAGCATTTT	CASSLGSGPWVEQPQHF
TRBJ2-5	few	.	TRBV12-3/TRBV12-4	13	TGTGCCAGCAGGCCCACGGAGCCGGGGACCCAGTACTTC	CASRPTEPGTQYF
TRBJ1-2	.	TRBD1	TRBV29-1	12	TGCAGCGTCGGACAGGGTAACTATGGCTACACCTTC	CSVGQGNYGYTF
TRBJ1-1	few	.	TRBV9	13	TGTGCCAGCAGCGTAGAAGGGAGGGGTGAAGCTTTCTTT	CASSVEGRGEAFF
TRBJ1-2	.	.	TRBV20-1	13	TGCAGTGCTTCAAGGACGGCCGATGAGGGCTACACCTTC	CSASRTADEGYTF
TRBJ2-3	few	TRBD1	TRBV5-1	15	TGCGCCAGCAGCCATGGACAGGGCAGCACAGATACGCAGTATTTT	CASSHGQGSTDTQYF
TRBJ1-5	.	TRBD1	TRBV5-4	17	TGTGCCAGCAGCTCCTCGCTTGGGACAGCGATAAATCAGCCCCAGCATTTT	CASSSSLGTAINQPQHF
TRBJ2-3	few	TRBD2	TRBV3-1	17	TGTGCCAGCAGCCGGTTTAGCGGGGGATCTAGCACAGATACGCAGTATTTT	CASSRFSGGSSTDTQYF
TRBJ2-1	few	.	TRBV10-3	13	TGTGCCATCAGTGAGTATACAACTAGCGAGCAGTTCTTC	CAISEYTTSEQFF
TRBJ1-2	few	.	TRBV19	15	TGTGCCACCCAAAGAACCGGACACTCTAACTATGGCTACACCTTC	CATQRTGHSNYGYTF
TRBJ1-1	few	.	TRBV5-1	13	TGCGCCAGCAGCGCCGGGGGTACCACTGAAGCTTTCTTT	CASSAGGTTEAFF
TRBJ2-7	.	TRBD2	TRBV6-2/TRBV6-3	15	TGTGCCAGCAGGGATGGGGCTAGCGGTCGCTACGAGCAGTACTTC	CASRDGASGRYEQYF
TRBJ1-5	.	.	TRBV6-2/TRBV6-3	14	TGTGCCAGCAGGGGGCCGGGCAGCAATCAGCCCCAGCATTTT	CASRGPGSNQPQHF
TRBJ2-7	.	.	TRBV7-9	14	TGTGCCAGCAGCTTAGTAGGTAGCGGCTACGAGCAGTACTTC	CASSLVGSGYEQYF
TRBJ2-3	.	TRBD1	TRBV5-1	14	TGCGCCAGCAGGGTGGACAGGGAGGCGTCGGGGCAGTATTTT	CASRVDREASGQYF
TRBJ2-7	.	TRBD1	TRBV29-1	14	TGCAGCGTCGATATCCCGGGACAGGGATACGAGCAGTACTTC	CSVDIPGQGYEQYF
TRBJ2-1	few	TRBD2	TRBV12-3/TRBV12-4	14	TGTGCCAGCAGTTCCCCGGGACTAGCCTATGAGCAGTTCTTC	CASSSPGLAYEQFF
TRBJ2-7	few	.	TRBV10-3	13	TGTGCCATCAGTGAGCCGGGTTCGGGAGAGCAGTACTTC	CAISEPGSGEQYF
TRBJ2-6	many	.	TRBV5-1	16	TGCGCCAGCAGCGAGGGACACCCCTCTGGGGCCAACGTCCTGACTTTC	CASSEGHPSGANVLTF
TRBJ2-1	.	.	TRBV5-6	16	TGTGCCAGCAGCTTGAGTTCAGGGAGCTCCTACAATGAGCAGTTCTTC	CASSLSSGSSYNEQFF
TRBJ2-7	.	.	TRBV28	17	TGTGCCAGCAGTTTAGTCCGCGCGGGGGCAACGATCCACGAGCAGTACTTC	CASSLVRAGATIHEQYF
TRBJ2-3	.	.	TRBV20-1	16	TGCAGTGCCCCCCAATGGGGGTCCGAACCAACAGATACGCAGTATTTT	CSAPQWGSEPTDTQYF
TRBJ2-1	few	.	TRBV6-5	15	TGTGCCAGCAGAGACGGGGCGAGCTCCTACAATGAGCAGTTCTTC	CASRDGASSYNEQFF
TRBJ1-5	few	.	TRBV7-9	14	TGTGCCAGCAGCTTATCGACAGCAAATCAGCCCCAGCATTTT	CASSLSTANQPQHF
TRBJ2-7	few	.	TRBV5-4	15	TGTGCCAGCAGCTTACCCCAGGGTCTCTCCTACGAGCAGTACTTC	CASSLPQGLSYEQYF
TRBJ2-5	.	TRBD1	TRBV12-3/TRBV12-4	15	TGTGCCAGAAGTTCGTCGGGACAGGGAACAGAGACCCAGTACTTC	CARSSSGQGTETQYF
TRBJ2-3	.	.	TRBV5-1	14	TGCGCCAGCAGCTTCTCAGGGGTCACAGATACGCAGTATTTT	CASSFSGVTDTQYF
TRBJ2-1	few	.	TRBV6-2/TRBV6-3	14	TGTGCCAGCAGCCCCGGTGGGAGTAGGGATGAGCAGTTCTTC	CASSPGGSRDEQFF
TRBJ2-1	few	.	TRBV7-3	15	TGTGCCAGCAGCTTAAGCAGGGGACCCTACAATGAGCAGTTCTTC	CASSLSRGPYNEQFF
TRBJ1-2	.	.	TRBV15	13	TGTGCCACCAGCGGTCAGAGTGGCTATGGCTACACCTTC	CATSGQSGYGYTF
TRBJ2-1	few	TRBD2	TRBV7-9	16	TGTGCCAGCAGCCGATTAGCGGGAGGGAACTACAATGAGCAGTTCTTC	CASSRLAGGNYNEQFF
TRBJ1-2	.	.	TRBV5-1	15	TGCGCCAGCAGCTTGCCCCTCGGGGCTCGGGAAGGCTACACCTTC	CASSLPLGAREGYTF
TRBJ2-7	many	TRBD2	TRBV7-8	16	TGTGCCAGCAGTACGCCGGGACTAGCGGTCCCTAGGGAGCAGTACTTC	CASSTPGLAVPREQYF
TRBJ2-7	few	.	TRBV20-1	14	TGCAGTGCTAGAGTTGGCGGGCCCTCCTACGAGCAGTACTTC	CSARVGGPSYEQYF
TRBJ1-1	many	.	TRBV4-2	13	TGTGCCAGCAGCCGAACACCGAACACTGAAGCTTTCTTT	CASSRTPNTEAFF
TRBJ2-3	few	.	TRBV29-1	12	TGCAGCGGGGCGGGGATGACAGATACGCAGTATTTT	CSGAGMTDTQYF
TRBJ2-7	.	.	TRBV21-1	15	TGTGCCAGCAGCAAAGGGGGACAGGGCCCCTACGAGCAGTACTTC	CASSKGGQGPYEQYF
TRBJ2-3	once	.	TRBV24-1	17	TGTGCCACCAGTGATCCACGACAGGGAGGAGGGACAGATACGCAGTATTTT	CATSDPRQGGGTDTQYF
TRBJ2-7	.	TRBD2	TRBV7-6	17	TGTGCCAGCAGCTTAGACAAATTTAGCGGGACTCCCTACGAGCAGTACTTC	CASSLDKFSGTPYEQYF